The 2 T cell receptor beta chains given below trace back to one sample, sequenced in a study of breast tumors, draining lymph nodes, adjacent tissues. Breast cancer patients provided tissue from their axillary draining lymph nodes. TCRdb analysed the multiplex PCR reads with MiXCR anew, one entry per CDR3 protein. Among some 100,000 distinct CDR3 sequences listed, about 20% were seen once. What was sequenced was axillary lymph node tissue. These receptors all come from a female donor with breast cancer. Some clones in this sample may be carry-over from other donors' samples.

This clonotype was recorded only once. This may stem from a read error, because a much larger clone lies one nucleotide away. CDR3 region: CAGSLAGGTGELFF. The CDR3 DNA sequence: TGTGCCGGCAGCTTAGCAGGGGGTACCGGGGAGCTGTTTTTT. The rearrangement links TRBV7-9 to TRBJ2-2; 7 bases are shared with TRBD1. The germline CDR1 and CDR2 sequences are SEHNR and FQNEAQ (reference sequence). This CDR3 is built from 14 residues.

Comments on this clonotype: A much larger clone is a single base away; this may be a read error. The gene calls are TRBV25-1 and TRBJ2-7; D uncertain. The germline V gene has CDR1 MGHDK and CDR2 SYGVNS. The V end was cut by 6 bases, the J end by 0 bases, with 12 bases between. This CDR3 has 14 amino acids. DNA for the CDR3: TGTGCCAGCAGGAATACGGGCAGCTCCTACGAGCAGTACTTC. Translating it yields CASRNTGSSYEQYF.